A single T cell receptor (beta chain) is shown here with its context. What it recognizes is unknown. The CDR3 length is 16 residues. Germline CDR1 is LNHDA and CDR2 is SQIVND (reference sequence). J gave up 0 bases and V 7 bases, and 8 bases lay outside the gene matches. Each subset's genomic DNA was split evenly across several immunoSEQ plates. Method: immunoSEQ multiplex PCR; TCRdb's copy keeps in-frame clones and lacks some. The data contain roughly 2.6 million clones, roughly nine tenths of them singletons. The sample belongs to a study of shared clonotypes between healthy human individuals. Findings and caveats of the study: Sharing across four donors was highest in naive CD4 (around 5%) and lowest in memory CD8 (0.4%). Sharing of clonotypes among donors was expected to vary with sequencing depth.

Material for sequencing was naive CD4+ T cells sorted from blood. Subset of the sample: CD45RA+ positively selected. This clonotype was sampled from a man aged 18 to 30 in good health. J is TRBJ1-5 and V is TRBV19, with 8 bases matching TRBD1. In DNA, the CDR3 is TGTGCCAGTACTGACAGGGGAGGATATAGCAATCAGCCCCAGCATTTT. This sequence encodes CASTDRGGYSNQPQHF.